These 6 T cell receptor beta chains were all obtained from the same sample, sequenced in a study of T cells in Graves' hyperthyroidism and ophthalmopathy. Amplified TCR beta CDR3 regions came from RNA transcripts. HTBI primers drove first-round RT-PCR of the TCR CDR3. TCRdb independently ran MiXCR on the multiplex PCR reads; one entry per CDR3 protein. The data contain about 270,000 distinct CDR3 sequences, about 25% of them singletons. The sample taken for sequencing was blood. All receptors derive from a woman aged 40 to 55 with Graves' ophthalmopathy.

With regard to this clonotype: Sequence at one end of the junction differs from germline and may be a read error. J is TRBJ1-1 and V is TRBV6-2 or TRBV6-3; D is unresolved. The CDR3 covers 12 residues. In germline, CDR1 is MNHEY, CDR2 SVGEGT. The CDR3 here is CAGSPTGTEAFF. The CDR3 bases are TGTGCCGGCAGTCCAACGGGGACTGAAGCTTTCTTT.

This clonotype was counted a single time. This may arise from a read error, as a much more abundant clone is one base away. CDR3 amino acids: CAGAREFNEQFF. CDR3 nucleotides: TGTGCCGGCGCCCGGGAGTTCAATGAGCAGTTCTTC. The J gene is TRBJ2-1, the V gene TRBV2; D is possibly TRBD2 (6 bases). The germline gives CDR1 SNHLY, CDR2 FYNNEI. Trimming took off 11 bases at V and 6 bases at J, with 14 bases between the two ends. There are 12 residues in the CDR3.

This clonotype has at least ten counts. The rearrangement uses TRBV6-2 or TRBV6-3 and TRBJ1-1; 8 positions match TRBD1. V lost 2 bases and J lost 0; bases outside the gene matches: 11. The CDR3 is 18 amino acids. Germline CDR1 and CDR2: MNHEY and SVGEGT. CDR3 protein: CASSYVRGQGVMNTEAFF. The CDR3 region has the DNA TGTGCCAGCAGTTACGTGCGCGGACAGGGCGTTATGAACACTGAAGCTTTCTTT.

This clonotype was recorded many times. The chain links TRBV3-1 to TRBJ2-7; D is unresolved. Germline loops: CDR1 LGHDT, CDR2 YNNKEL (reference sequence). CDR3 length: 11 residues. V lost 0 bases to trimming and J lost 9 bases, with 6 bases between them. CDR3 amino acids: CASSQEARQYF. The CDR3 region has the DNA TGTGCCAGCAGCCAAGAAGCTAGGCAGTACTTC.

This clonotype occurred many times. The chain has TRBV24-1 and TRBJ2-7, with 7 bases lining up with TRBD2. There are 14 residues in the CDR3. The junction had 3 bases not matched to a gene; V was cut back by 3 bases and J by 2 bases. Germline lookup yields CDR1 KGHDR and CDR2 SFDVKD. This CDR3 reads CATSDGRAPYEQYF. The CDR3 DNA reads TGTGCCACCAGTGATGGGAGGGCTCCCTACGAGCAGTACTTC.

This rearrangement joins TRBV6-1 to TRBJ2-7; TRBD1 agrees at 9 bases. Germline assignment: CDR1 MNHNS and CDR2 SASEGT. The CDR3 spans 16 residues. V dropped 6 bases and J dropped 1; count of bases not matched to a gene: 10. CDR3 nucleotide sequence: TGTGCCAGCAGGCTCGGGACAGGGAAGACATCCTACGAGCAGTACTTC. Translating it yields CASRLGTGKTSYEQYF.